The rows below give T cell receptor beta chains drawn from one sample of a study of blood T cell repertoires in COVID-19. Produced via immunoSEQ multiplex PCR; TCRdb's table is partial and in-frame only. This table holds about 250,000 clones, 65% to 90% found once. Sequenced sample: peripheral blood. Receptor source: a middle-aged man with active or convalescent COVID-19. CDR3s include the opening cysteine and the closing phenylalanine or tryptophan. A D gene is named only where the DNA matches it firmly. Some rows have no size entry. The others give once, few or many, or a class for an expanded clone.

V gene	J gene	clone size	D gene	CDR3 protein	CDR3 DNA
TRBV6-5	TRBJ2-3	many	-	CASNTGDPTDTQYF	TGTGCCAGCAACACGGGGGACCCCACAGATACGCAGTATTTT
TRBV9	TRBJ2-7	-	TRBD2	CASSATSGSYEQYF	TGTGCCAGCAGCGCGACTAGCGGTTCCTACGAGCAGTACTTC
TRBV10-2	TRBJ2-1	-	-	CASSEGGDYNEQFF	TGCGCCAGCAGTGAAGGAGGTGACTACAATGAGCAGTTCTTC
TRBV28	TRBJ2-1	-	TRBD2	CASSGTSGSSSYNVQFF	TGTGCCAGCTCCGGGACTAGCGGGTCTTCATCCTACAATGTGCAGTTCTTC
TRBV4-1	TRBJ2-5	-	-	CASSQEGTTQETQYF	TGCGCCAGCAGCCAAGAGGGGACAACACAAGAGACCCAGTACTTC
TRBV29-1	TRBJ2-2	-	-	CSAGEQGRNTGELFF	TGCAGCGCGGGGGAGCAGGGGCGGAACACCGGGGAGCTGTTTTTT
TRBV28	TRBJ2-1	-	-	CASSLQVSYNEQFF	TGTGCCAGCAGTCTTCAGGTCTCCTACAATGAGCAGTTCTTC
TRBV4-3	TRBJ2-1	-	TRBD2	CASSHGTSGMMANEQFF	TGCGCCAGCAGCCACGGGACTAGCGGGATGATGGCCAATGAGCAGTTCTTC
TRBV27	TRBJ2-1	-	TRBD2	CASIPSLAGAGQWEQFF	TGTGCCAGCATACCTTCCCTAGCGGGAGCCGGTCAATGGGAGCAGTTCTTC
TRBV10-3	TRBJ1-5	-	TRBD1	CAISPSGGDGNQPQHF	TGTGCCATCAGTCCCTCAGGGGGAGATGGCAATCAGCCCCAGCATTTT
TRBV7-9	TRBJ2-3	few	-	CASSLGSGTEGDTQYF	TGTGCCAGCAGCTTGGGCTCGGGGACGGAGGGGGATACGCAGTATTTT
TRBV6-1	TRBJ2-2	-	-	CASSAEGYQNTGELFF	TGTGCCAGCAGTGCCGAGGGCTATCAGAACACCGGGGAGCTGTTTTTT
TRBV3-1/TRBV3-2	TRBJ2-3	-	-	CASSQGYRRSDTQYF	TGTGCCAGCAGCCAGGGCTATCGACGGTCAGATACGCAGTATTTT
TRBV14	TRBJ2-1	-	TRBD1	CASKGTGKNEQFF	TGTGCCAGCAAAGGGACAGGGAAGAATGAGCAGTTCTTC
TRBV29-1	TRBJ2-7	-	-	CSVEDRGILPNSYEQYF	TGCAGCGTTGAAGACAGGGGAATCCTCCCTAACTCCTACGAGCAGTACTTC
TRBV7-2	TRBJ2-5	-	-	CASSSRPTGFQETQYF	TGTGCCAGCAGCTCCCGTCCCACAGGGTTCCAAGAGACCCAGTACTTC
TRBV5-1	TRBJ2-7	-	TRBD2	CASRSPSGARYEQYF	TGCGCCAGCAGGTCGCCTAGCGGGGCAAGATACGAGCAGTACTTC
TRBV9	TRBJ2-1	-	-	CASSVASASSYNEQFF	TGTGCCAGCAGCGTAGCTAGCGCGAGCTCCTACAATGAGCAGTTCTTC
TRBV7-9	TRBJ2-7	-	-	CASSRGNYEQYF	TGTGCCAGCAGCCGAGGAAACTACGAGCAGTACTTC
TRBV2	TRBJ2-1	once	-	CASSGAHGGEQFF	TGTGCCAGCAGTGGGGCCCATGGAGGAGAGCAGTTCTTC
TRBV5-4	TRBJ1-2	-	-	CASSQRTDYGYTF	TGTGCCAGCAGCCAGCGGACAGATTATGGCTACACCTTC
TRBV14	TRBJ2-1	-	-	CASSQEPLTRKRDNEQFF	TGTGCCAGCAGCCAAGAGCCACTTACAAGAAAGCGGGACAATGAGCAGTTCTTC
TRBV11-2	TRBJ2-3	-	-	CASSFRPLLVADTQYF	TGTGCCAGCAGCTTCCGCCCCCTACTAGTTGCAGATACGCAGTATTTT
TRBV4-2	TRBJ1-5	once	-	CASSQGGYEPQHF	TGTGCCAGCAGCCAAGGAGGGTATGAGCCCCAGCATTTT
TRBV27	TRBJ2-7	few	-	CASSLGFGAYEQYF	TGTGCCAGCAGTTTAGGGTTCGGGGCCTACGAGCAGTACTTC
TRBV3-1/TRBV3-2	TRBJ1-1	-	-	CASSHPSGLTEAFF	TGTGCCAGCAGCCACCCGTCTGGACTCACTGAAGCTTTCTTT
TRBV4-2	TRBJ1-1	few	-	CASSQGEVNTEAFF	TGTGCCAGCAGCCAGGGAGAGGTGAACACTGAAGCTTTCTTT
TRBV28	TRBJ2-7	once	-	CASQGIGDEQYF	TGTGCCAGCCAAGGTATAGGAGACGAGCAGTACTTC
TRBV7-8	TRBJ1-5	-	-	CASSLLAGGNQPQHF	TGTGCCAGCAGCTTATTAGCCGGTGGCAATCAGCCCCAGCATTTT
TRBV5-1	TRBJ1-1	-	TRBD1	CASSLAGRGSSEAFF	TGCGCCAGCAGCTTGGCGGGCAGGGGGTCGTCTGAAGCTTTCTTT
TRBV28	TRBJ1-5	-	TRBD1	CASSFPGGRNQPQHF	TGTGCCAGCAGTTTCCCAGGGGGCCGCAATCAGCCCCAGCATTTT